This T cell receptor beta chain came from a study of spatial heterogeneity in lung cancer. Study-level findings and limits: Expanded intratumoral alpha and beta TCR counts tracked tumor mutation counts.

Time point in this sample: sample taken at primary tumor resection. Each CDR3 protein gets one entry after TCRdb re-called the 5' RACE reads with MiXCR. The repertoire has 4,000 to 6,000 distinct CDR3 sequences, 5.5% to 7% of them found once; the top ten carry around a third. The CDR3 extends over 11 amino acids. This clonotype was observed at least ten times. Its antigen is undetermined. This beta chain represents an off-target read in a library built for alpha chains; its size is of limited meaning. The chain joins TRBV21-1 to TRBJ2-7; TRBD1, the D gene given by the table, was not confirmed from the DNA. TRBV21-1 is designated a pseudogene. This TCR derives from a female donor with early-stage non-small cell lung cancer. The material was lung tumor tissue, obtained at surgery. The CDR3 protein is CATVQAYEQYF. In DNA form, the CDR3 reads TGTGCCACAGTACAGGCCTACGAGCAGTACTTC.